This T cell receptor beta chain stems from a study of T cells expressing NK-cell markers. This CDR3 has 18 amino acids. Germline CDR1 SGHTA, CDR2 FQGNSA. TCRdb re-called the 5' RACE reads; one entry per CDR3 protein, DNA not given. In all, the sample yields 120,000 to 150,000 distinct CDR3 sequences. The sequenced sample consisted of blood T cells: a sorted CD56 or NKG2C T cell subset, CD4+ or CD8+ T cells, or bulk PBMC T cells (not recorded which). This receptor was taken from a man younger than 30 in good health. The chain has TRBV7-2 and TRBJ2-1; checking the TCRdb D call of TRBD2 is not possible without DNA. This CDR3 is CASSLATLAGAKYNEQFF.